The sequence of this T cell receptor beta chain was determined in a study of spatial heterogeneity in lung cancer. Study-level points and caveats: Blood carried ubiquitous expanded tumor TCRs more at resection than follow-up.

Trimming left V 4 bases short and J 3 bases short, with 16 bases between. The length of the CDR3 is 15 residues. Germline CDR1 is MNHEY and CDR2 is SMNVEV (reference sequence). Regarding time point: sample taken at primary tumor resection. Whole RNA was taken from tumor, nontumor lung or frozen PBMC; it was then sequenced unsorted. Only a few counts were recorded for this clonotype. Its cognate antigen is unknown. One entry per CDR3 protein results from TCRdb running MiXCR on the 5' RACE reads. The repertoire has approximately 40,000 distinct CDR3 sequences, 6.5% to 9% of them found once; the top ten carry 25% to 30%.

This TCR was sampled from a male donor with early-stage non-small cell lung cancer. The source material was PBMCs, sampled at surgery. The chain uses TRBV27 and TRBJ2-7, with D perhaps TRBD1 or TRBD2 (5 bases each). DNA of the CDR3: TGTGCCAGCAGTTCCGGGACGCCTCTTAGCTACGAGCAGTACTTC. Amino acids: CASSSGTPLSYEQYF.